The clone carrying this T cell receptor (beta chain) occurred many times. Its antigen is not known. Germline V gives CDR1 DFQATT, CDR2 SNEGSKA (reference sequence). Trimming shortened V by 2 bases and J by 0 bases, and 17 bases separated the two germline ends. The CDR3 spans 16 residues. The entry originates in a study of tumor and adjacent non-tumor tissue in lung cancer. Study-wide results and limits: Normal lung showed higher cumulative top 100 clone frequency than tumor.

The library came from three nested PCR rounds adapted from ARM-PCR protocols. MiXCR, run by TCRdb on the multiplex PCR reads, gives a single entry per CDR3 protein. The table includes about 100,000 distinct CDR3 sequences, roughly 60% detected once. The template was RNA from unsorted bulk tissue. More than 3 cm separated this lung sample from the edge of the tumor. Newly diagnosed lung cancer patients had thoracic surgery in China, August–November 2014, without prior chemotherapy. V usage is TRBV20-1 and J usage is TRBJ2-7, with D uncertain. This TCR was sampled from a man aged 30 to 39 with non-small cell lung cancer. Sequencing input: distant non-tumor lung tissue. This chain's CDR3 is CSARPPHMGSSYEQYF. CDR3 coding DNA: TGCAGTGCTAGACCCCCCCACATGGGAAGCTCCTACGAGCAGTACTTC.